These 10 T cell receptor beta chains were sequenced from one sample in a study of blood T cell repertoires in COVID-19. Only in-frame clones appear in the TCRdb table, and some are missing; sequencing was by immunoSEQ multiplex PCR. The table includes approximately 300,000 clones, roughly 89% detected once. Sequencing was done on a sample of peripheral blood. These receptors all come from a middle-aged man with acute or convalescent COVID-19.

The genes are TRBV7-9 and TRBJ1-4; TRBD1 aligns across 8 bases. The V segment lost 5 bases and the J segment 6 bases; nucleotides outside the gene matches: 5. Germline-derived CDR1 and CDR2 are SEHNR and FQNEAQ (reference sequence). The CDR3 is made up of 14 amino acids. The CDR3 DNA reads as TGTGCCAGCAGCCCCCAGACAGGGGATGAAAAACTGTTTTTT. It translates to CASSPQTGDEKLFF.

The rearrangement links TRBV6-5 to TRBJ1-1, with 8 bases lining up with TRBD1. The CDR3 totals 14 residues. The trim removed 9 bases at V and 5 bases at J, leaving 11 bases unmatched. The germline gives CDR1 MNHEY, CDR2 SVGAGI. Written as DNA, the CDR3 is TGTGCCAGTTCGCGGCCCACAGGGGGGACTGAAGCTTTCTTT. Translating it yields CASSRPTGGTEAFF.

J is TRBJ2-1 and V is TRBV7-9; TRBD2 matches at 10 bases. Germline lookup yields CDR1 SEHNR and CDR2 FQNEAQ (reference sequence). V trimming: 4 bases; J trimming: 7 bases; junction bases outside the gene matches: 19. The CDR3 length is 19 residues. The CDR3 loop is CASSSPGKRGGFWDNEQFF. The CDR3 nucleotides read TGTGCCAGCAGCTCCCCCGGGAAGCGGGGGGGTTTTTGGGATAATGAGCAGTTCTTC.

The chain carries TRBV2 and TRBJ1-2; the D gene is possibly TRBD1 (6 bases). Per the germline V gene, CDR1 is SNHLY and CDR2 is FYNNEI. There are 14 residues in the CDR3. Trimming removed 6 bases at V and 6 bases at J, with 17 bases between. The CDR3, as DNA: TGTGCCAGCAGGGAGGACAGCAGTGAGAATGGCTACACCTTC. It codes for CASREDSSENGYTF.

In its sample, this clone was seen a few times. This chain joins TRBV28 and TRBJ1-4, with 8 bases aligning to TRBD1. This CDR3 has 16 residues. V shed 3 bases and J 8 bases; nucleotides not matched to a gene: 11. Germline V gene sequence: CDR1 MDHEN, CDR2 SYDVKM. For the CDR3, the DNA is TGTGCCAGCAGTTTCGCCGGACAGGGAACTCGGGAAAAACTGTTTTTT. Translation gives CASSFAGQGTREKLFF.

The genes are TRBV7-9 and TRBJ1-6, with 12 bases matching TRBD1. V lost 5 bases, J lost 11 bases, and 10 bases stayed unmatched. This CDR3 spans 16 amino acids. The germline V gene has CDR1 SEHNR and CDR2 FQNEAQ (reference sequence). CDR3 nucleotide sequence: TGTGCCAGCAGCCAAATGGGGACAGGGGGCCGGACACCCCTCCACTTT. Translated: CASSQMGTGGRTPLHF.

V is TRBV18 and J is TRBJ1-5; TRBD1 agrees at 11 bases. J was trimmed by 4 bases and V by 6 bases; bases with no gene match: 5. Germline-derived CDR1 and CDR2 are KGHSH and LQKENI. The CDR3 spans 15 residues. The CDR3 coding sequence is TGTGCCAGCTCTCCCGGGGACAGGGGGAATCAGCCCCAGCATTTT. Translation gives CASSPGDRGNQPQHF.

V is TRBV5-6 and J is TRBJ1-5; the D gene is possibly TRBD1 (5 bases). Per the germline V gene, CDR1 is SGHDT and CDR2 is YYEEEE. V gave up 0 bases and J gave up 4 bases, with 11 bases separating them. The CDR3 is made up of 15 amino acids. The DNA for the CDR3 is TGTGCCAGCAGCTTGGGGCAGGGCTTTAATCAGCCCCAGCATTTT. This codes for CASSLGQGFNQPQHF.

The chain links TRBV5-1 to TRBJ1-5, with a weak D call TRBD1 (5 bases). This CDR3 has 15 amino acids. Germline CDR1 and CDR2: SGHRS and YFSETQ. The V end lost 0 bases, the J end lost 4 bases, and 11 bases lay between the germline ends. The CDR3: CASSLVAGENQPQHF. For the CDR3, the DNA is TGCGCCAGCAGCTTGGTAGCGGGGGAGAATCAGCCCCAGCATTTT.

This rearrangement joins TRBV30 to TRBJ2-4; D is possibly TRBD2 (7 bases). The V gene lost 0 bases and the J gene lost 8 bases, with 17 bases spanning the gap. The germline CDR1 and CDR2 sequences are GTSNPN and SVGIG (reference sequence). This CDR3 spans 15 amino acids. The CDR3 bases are TGTGCCTGGAGTGTAAACGAGGGGGGGAAGTACATTCAGTACTTC. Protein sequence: CAWSVNEGGKYIQYF.